Listed below are T cell receptor beta chains from one sample, sequenced in a study of T cells in Graves' hyperthyroidism and ophthalmopathy. MiXCR was run by TCRdb on the multiplex PCR reads, yielding one entry per CDR3 protein. Among 140,000 or so distinct CDR3 sequences, roughly a fifth were seen once, and the ten largest hold 65% to 80%. Sequences were obtained from blood. These TCRs come from a woman aged 50 to 60 with Graves' hyperthyroidism that later progressed to Graves' ophthalmopathy. CDR3s include the opening cysteine and the closing phenylalanine or tryptophan. D genes are given only for firm matches. Size tells how often a clone was seen (once, few, many) or the class of an expanded clone, and some rows leave it out.

v_gene,abundance,len,j_gene,d_gene,CDR3aa,CDR3nt
TRBV2,many,14,TRBJ1-2,.,CASSEDRSNYGYTF,TGTGCCAGCAGTGAAGACAGATCTAACTATGGCTACACCTTC
TRBV19,.,15,TRBJ2-5,TRBD2,CASSDRLANQETQYF,TGTGCCAGTAGTGACCGACTAGCAAATCAAGAGACCCAGTACTTC
TRBV2,many,17,TRBJ2-3,TRBD1,CASSVRLQGHRTDTQYF,TGTGCCAGCAGTGTAAGATTACAGGGGCACCGCACAGATACGCAGTATTTT
TRBV28,few,13,TRBJ2-1,.,CASRLTELNEQFF,TGTGCCAGCAGACTGACAGAGCTCAATGAGCAGTTCTTC
TRBV29-1,many,12,TRBJ2-7,.,CSVTGSMGEQYF,TGCAGCGTGACGGGCAGTATGGGCGAGCAGTACTTC
TRBV9,few,14,TRBJ1-2,.,CASSESGEGYGYTF,TGTGCCAGCAGCGAGAGCGGAGAGGGCTATGGCTACACCTTC
TRBV9,few,15,TRBJ1-5,.,CASSVGGGGNQPQHF,TGTGCCAGCAGCGTAGGAGGGGGAGGCAATCAGCCCCAGCATTTT
TRBV28,few,17,TRBJ2-1,TRBD2,CASSAPPTSGAYNEQFF,TGTGCCAGCAGTGCCCCCCCGACTAGCGGGGCCTACAATGAGCAGTTCTTC
TRBV27,.,15,TRBJ2-2,TRBD2,CASRGGIWNTGELFF,TGTGCCAGCAGGGGGGGGATATGGAACACCGGGGAGCTGTTTTTT
TRBV11-2,.,15,TRBJ1-4,.,CASSLSGGSNEKLFF,TGTGCCAGCAGCCTTAGTGGTGGATCTAATGAAAAACTGTTTTTT
TRBV5-1,.,16,TRBJ1-3,.,CASSPVGGPPGNTIYF,TGCGCCAGCAGCCCGGTGGGGGGGCCACCGGGAAACACCATATATTTT
TRBV20-1,many,12,TRBJ2-7,TRBD1,CSARGQGVEQYF,TGCAGTGCTAGAGGTCAGGGGGTCGAGCAGTACTTC
TRBV12-3/TRBV12-4,.,14,TRBJ2-3,.,CASSLGKSTDTQYF,TGTGCCAGCAGTTTAGGCAAGTCCACAGATACGCAGTATTTT
TRBV3-1,.,13,TRBJ2-7,.,CASSHEFSYEQYF,TGTGCCAGCAGCCATGAGTTCTCCTACGAGCAGTACTTC
TRBV28,many,14,TRBJ1-1,.,CASTYGRHYTEAFF,TGTGCCAGCACTTACGGACGGCACTACACTGAAGCTTTCTTT
TRBV2,many,11,TRBJ2-7,.,CASSPRYEQYF,TGTGCCAGCAGTCCAAGATACGAGCAGTACTTC
TRBV24-1,many,18,TRBJ1-5,.,CATSDLPQLNYSNQPQHF,TGTGCCACCAGTGATTTACCGCAGCTCAACTATAGCAATCAGCCCCAGCATTTT
TRBV28,few,14,TRBJ1-1,.,CASSTAWQGTEAFF,TGTGCCAGCAGTACTGCCTGGCAGGGCACTGAAGCTTTCTTT
TRBV28,.,17,TRBJ1-2,.,CASLVGTTPDLTYGYTF,TGTGCCAGCCTTGTCGGGACAACGCCTGACCTAACCTATGGCTACACCTTC
TRBV7-9,many,14,TRBJ2-2,.,CASTPWGYTGELFF,TGTGCCAGCACCCCATGGGGTTACACCGGGGAGCTGTTTTTT
TRBV6-1,many,14,TRBJ1-1,.,CASSELYLNTEAFF,TGTGCCAGCAGTGAGCTCTATTTGAACACTGAAGCTTTCTTT
TRBV7-8,.,16,TRBJ2-1,.,CASSLVPPERYNEQFF,TGTGCCAGCAGCTTAGTTCCCCCTGAGAGATACAATGAGCAGTTCTTC
TRBV28,.,15,TRBJ2-7,.,CASSLFPGISYEQYF,TGTGCCAGCAGTTTATTCCCAGGGATCTCCTACGAGCAGTACTTC
TRBV28,.,13,TRBJ1-1,.,CASSLWDTAEAFF,TGTGCCAGCAGTTTGTGGGACACAGCAGAAGCTTTCTTT
TRBV7-9,.,15,TRBJ2-7,TRBD2,CASSLEGGRAGEQYF,TGTGCCAGCAGCTTAGAAGGCGGGAGGGCCGGTGAGCAGTACTTC
TRBV5-1,many,16,TRBJ2-5,TRBD2,CASSFEGAGGWETQYF,TGCGCCAGCAGCTTCGAGGGAGCGGGGGGCTGGGAGACCCAGTACTTC